Below, one TCR beta chain is given with its context. The record originates from a study of blood T cell dynamics during melanoma immunotherapy. The repertoire was sequenced with immunoSEQ multiplex PCR; TCRdb's copy has only in-frame clones and lacks some. The data hold tens of thousands of clones, with approximately 88% observed a single time. Trimming took 6 bases from V and 5 from J, leaving 14 bases between them. The CDR3 spans 14 residues. CDR1 is SSHAT, CDR2 FNYEAQ, per germline (reference sequence). Time point described: pre-treatment baseline. The rearrangement uses TRBV7-7 and TRBJ2-1; unclear D gene. The source of this sequence is a human donor with melanoma. The specimen comprised blood, sampled from a patient treated with checkpoint blockade. CDR3 sequence (DNA): TGTGCCAGCAGTCCATCTCACGGTAACAATGAGCAGTTCTTC. This sequence encodes CASSPSHGNNEQFF.